This TCR beta chain appears in the sequencing data of a study of T cells in Graves' hyperthyroidism and ophthalmopathy (dated by TCRdb to the late 2010s). For context, the study as a whole: Peripheral blood was collected at initial diagnosis, before any treatment. The roughly 94 discovery patients were randomly split 7:3 into training and test sets. An independent validation cohort of around 19 hyperthyroidism patients and 17 patients who later progressed to ophthalmopathy tested prospective prediction of ophthalmopathy. In addition, the study compared T-cell repertoires in thyroid tissue and in blood from several Graves' hyperthyroidism patients. After sampling, hyperthyroidism patients received methimazole starting at 30 mg daily, and ophthalmopathy patients received high-dose intravenous methylprednisolone. TCR V-J signatures able to tell the groups apart were searched for in a discovery cohort of 100 patients, of whom 43 had Graves' ophthalmopathy and 57 had stable Graves' hyperthyroidism. TCR Vbeta CDR3 sequencing of some 140 peripheral blood samples (around 45 ophthalmopathy, 70 to 85 hyperthyroidism and approximately 17 progressor patients) is reported in the paper. Points the paper makes about the study in general: A 13 V-J signature model separated ophthalmopathy from stable hyperthyroidism, with around 90% sensitivity and 81.08% specificity in cross-validation and 80%/75% in testing. Most expanded thyroid clonotypes (frequency above 0.001) were also detected in blood, a finding suggesting that blood repertoires may reflect thyroid immune responses. No statistical method was used to set the sample size in advance, and investigators knew the group allocation. In validation, the model predicted progression to ophthalmopathy with around 71% sensitivity and 72.22% specificity, a median of roughly seven months before onset.

This clonotype was detected only a few times. No antigen is known for it. No qualities accompany the bases; no much larger clone lies one base away. The TCR beta CDR3 regions were amplified from the RNA transcripts. A first-round RT-PCR of the TCR CDR3 used the HTBI primer set with the Qiagen OneStep RT-PCR kit. A second multiplex PCR round built the libraries, followed by size selection and purification. Libraries were sequenced paired-end with 100 bp reads on an Illumina HiSeq2000. Turning to the authors' computational methods: SOAPnuke was used to process the raw data, removing reads that contained adapters or uncalled bases, had a mean Phred below 15, or lacked an exact match to the constant primer or identifier. High-quality paired reads were merged with COPE v1.2.5, and unique nucleotide sequences were defined as clonotypes. Clonotypes were aligned to IMGT TRBV, TRBD and TRBJ reference segments using MiTCR v1.1. The analysis was restricted to V-J combinations with a frequency above 0.0001, which together covered 99% to 99.2% of the repertoires. A TCS score was defined as the ratio between F50 (clonal expansion) and ExV (chaos), using BLOSUM62-based TCRdist between CDR3 peptides within each V-J. Welch's t-statistics and random forest reduced fewer than 600 V-J features to 13, which were used in a naive Bayes classifier (R e1071). The public sequencing data were trimmed at Q25 with fastp and processed into clonotypes with MiXCR by TCRdb, which kept only in-frame beta chains. Here each entry gathers all rows of one CDR3 protein and keeps the most common genes and DNA. These V and J calls originate from TCRdb's pipeline instead of the authors' own analysis. Present in this sample are roughly 580,000 distinct CDR3 sequences, approximately 15% of which were seen just once. Clones ranked in the top ten supply more than 4.5% of the sample.

Unmatched junction bases come to 3, with V trimmed by 6 bases and J by 2 bases. The germline V gene (reference sequence) supplies CDR1 DFQATT and CDR2 SNEGSKA. The CDR3 numbers 13 residues from cysteine through phenylalanine. Just the 39-base CDR3 DNA is kept, in frame starting at base 1. Hyperthyroidism patients were newly diagnosed, had a disease duration of under 2 months, and were aged 18 to 65 years. Any patient with an uncontrolled infection, another autoimmune disease, pregnancy or lactation was excluded. Diagnoses were based on clinical symptoms, serum thyroxine and TRAb, thyroid ultrasound and orbital computed tomography. For progressor patients, blood was drawn at the first diagnosis of hyperthyroidism, before any ophthalmopathy symptoms had appeared. PBMCs were separated from under 11 ml of fresh peripheral blood using Ficoll-Paque density gradient centrifugation. Patients classed as progressors first received a Graves' hyperthyroidism diagnosis and then went on to develop ophthalmopathy during follow-up. Total RNA was extracted using Trizol reagent, and RNA quality was assessed on an Agilent 2100 Bioanalyzer.

Sequencing input: blood. This receptor was identified in a woman aged 30 to 39 with Graves' hyperthyroidism that later progressed to Graves' ophthalmopathy. The chain is made from TRBV20-1 and TRBJ1-3, and TRBD1 aligns with 8 junction nucleotides. The DNA sequence is as follows: TGCAGTGCAAAGACAGGGGCTGGAAACACCATATATTTT. Its translation reads: CSAKTGAGNTIYF.